This T cell receptor beta chain was captured by sequencing in a study of OX40 agonist ivuxolimab in advanced cancers. Study-level information: The diagnoses of dose-escalation patients were hepatocellular carcinoma, melanoma, renal cell or head and neck cancer.

CDR1 and CDR2 (germline): LGHNA, YNFKEQ. This CDR3 has 16 amino acids. Trimming removed 0 bases from V and 7 bases from J; junction bases left unmatched: 6. Generated by immunoSEQ multiplex PCR, the TCRdb table keeps only in-frame clones and is missing some. Here the sample spans 85,000 to 100,000 clones, about 91% being singletons. The source material was CD4+ or CD8+ T cells sorted from blood, sampled in a trial of the OX40 agonist ivuxolimab. The clonotype comes from an adult with an advanced solid tumor such as melanoma, head and neck, liver or kidney cancer. V usage is TRBV4-2 and J usage is TRBJ2-1, with TRBD2 matching over 10 bases. The CDR3: CASSQEVRTSGNEQFF. DNA for the CDR3: TGTGCCAGCAGCCAAGAGGTCAGGACTAGCGGTAATGAGCAGTTCTTC.